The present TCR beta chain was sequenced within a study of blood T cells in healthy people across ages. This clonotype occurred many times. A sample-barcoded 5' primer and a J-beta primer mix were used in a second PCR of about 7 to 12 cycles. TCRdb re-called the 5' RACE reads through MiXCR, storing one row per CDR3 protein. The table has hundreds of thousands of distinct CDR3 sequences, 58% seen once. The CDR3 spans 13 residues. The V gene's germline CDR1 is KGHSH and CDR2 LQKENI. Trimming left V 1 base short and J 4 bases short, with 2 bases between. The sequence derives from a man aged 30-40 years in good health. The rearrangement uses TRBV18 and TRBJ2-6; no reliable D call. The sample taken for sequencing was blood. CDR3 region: CASSPLGANVLTF. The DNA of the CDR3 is TGTGCCAGCTCACCACTGGGGGCCAACGTCCTGACTTTC.